This T cell receptor beta chain is drawn from a study of blood T cells in healthy people across ages. Study-wide results and limits: Researchers report that TCR beta diversity correlated strongly with naive T cell percentage.

The V gene's germline CDR1 is SGHVS and CDR2 FNYEAQ. V was clipped by 5 bases and J by 2 bases, with 7 bases between them. The CDR3 is 13 residues long. No fewer than 6 micrograms of total RNA were isolated from every sample. As concerns this clonotype: The antigen is unknown.

A second PCR of roughly 7 to 11 cycles used a sample-barcoded 5' primer and a J-beta primer mix. Each cDNA molecule received a tag from a template-switch adaptor that had 12 random nucleotides. All samples yielded 2.5 million or more CDR3-containing paired-end reads. In TCRdb, the 5' RACE reads were re-called with MiXCR into one record per CDR3 protein. The sample lists hundreds of thousands of distinct CDR3 sequences; approximately 60% were seen once. Specimen: blood. The chain carries TRBV7-6 and TRBJ2-1; D call uncertain. This TCR was recovered from a man aged 35 to 55 in good health. The CDR3 sequence is CASSPVTYNEQFF. DNA for the CDR3: TGTGCCAGCAGCCCGGTAACCTACAATGAGCAGTTCTTC.